The clone carrying this TCR beta chain was picked up a small number of times. Its antigen is unidentified. The data were obtained in a study of T-cell memory formation after mild COVID-19. Unmatched junction bases numbered 4, after V lost 4 bases and J lost 6 bases. The CDR3 has 13 residues. Germline values: CDR1 GTSNPN, CDR2 SVGIG (reference sequence). Overall study results and limits: Clones that got smaller from day 15 to 85 had even CD4/CD8, while clones growing later tipped toward CD4+.

Constant-segment primers and 5'RACE yielded cDNA libraries for TCR alpha and TCR beta, each carrying sample barcodes and UMIs. A single record per CDR3 protein comes from TCRdb applying MiXCR to the 5' RACE reads. Found here are just under 550,000 distinct CDR3 sequences, roughly 20% of them singletons; the top ten hold around an eighth. This TCR came from an adult woman who had mild COVID-19 (a few samples of this study predate the infection). Cell type and time point are not known. What was sequenced was PBMCs or a T cell subset sorted from them (not recorded which). The chain joins TRBV30 to TRBJ2-1, with 9 bases identical to TRBD2. CDR3 amino acids: CAWTKGLANEQFF. Here the CDR3 DNA reads TGTGCCTGGACCAAGGGACTAGCCAATGAGCAGTTCTTC.